A selection of T cell receptor beta chains follows, all from one sample in a study of radiotherapy plus CTLA-4 blockade in lung cancer. The assay was immunoSEQ multiplex PCR, and TCRdb's table has in-frame clones only and misses some. The data hold roughly 110,000 clones, with 85% to 90% observed a single time. The material sequenced was peripheral blood, taken from a patient treated with radiotherapy plus ipilimumab. These receptors were collected from a human donor with non-small cell lung cancer that progressed on radiotherapy plus ipilimumab. Some clones in this sample may be carry-over from other donors' samples. CDR3s include the opening cysteine and the closing phenylalanine or tryptophan. Not all rows give a size; the values are once, few, many and, for expanded clones, a class.

CDR3 protein: CASSLDKSYEQYF; V gene: TRBV5-4; clone size: -; J gene: TRBJ2-7
CDR3 protein: CAIGTGPTYEQYF; V gene: TRBV10-1; clone size: -; J gene: TRBJ2-7
CDR3 protein: CASSSGQPQETQYF; V gene: TRBV11-2; clone size: -; J gene: TRBJ2-5
CDR3 protein: CASSSRDRADSNSPLHF; V gene: TRBV7-3; clone size: -; J gene: TRBJ1-6
CDR3 protein: CASSDSYNSPLHF; V gene: TRBV6-4; clone size: -; J gene: TRBJ1-6
CDR3 protein: CASSRTGTPHYNEQFF; V gene: TRBV25-1; clone size: -; J gene: TRBJ2-1
CDR3 protein: CASSLAQFGETQYF; V gene: TRBV5-1; clone size: -; J gene: TRBJ2-5
CDR3 protein: CASSLGTALSGNTIYF; V gene: TRBV6-6; clone size: -; J gene: TRBJ1-3
CDR3 protein: CASSQVSSGAGNTIYF; V gene: TRBV4-2; clone size: -; J gene: TRBJ1-3
CDR3 protein: CASSVGTADAGTNSPLHF; V gene: TRBV9; clone size: -; J gene: TRBJ1-6
CDR3 protein: CASSPGMSTDTQYF; V gene: TRBV18; clone size: -; J gene: TRBJ2-3
CDR3 protein: CASSPDSSPLHF; V gene: TRBV7-2; clone size: once; J gene: TRBJ1-6
CDR3 protein: CASREVTAGGELFF; V gene: TRBV2; clone size: once; J gene: TRBJ2-2
CDR3 protein: CASRTSGVGEQFF; V gene: TRBV7-9; clone size: -; J gene: TRBJ2-1
CDR3 protein: CASSFVLVSYEQYF; V gene: TRBV5-5; clone size: -; J gene: TRBJ2-7
CDR3 protein: CASRGGSGANVLTF; V gene: TRBV28; clone size: few; J gene: TRBJ2-6
CDR3 protein: CASGHLQTSGGQETQYF; V gene: TRBV12-5; clone size: once; J gene: TRBJ2-5
CDR3 protein: CASSRGLAGDNEQFF; V gene: TRBV7-7; clone size: -; J gene: TRBJ2-1
CDR3 protein: CASSQVGGRQHYEQYF; V gene: TRBV14; clone size: -; J gene: TRBJ2-7
CDR3 protein: CASSGATGTSDNEQFF; V gene: TRBV7-3; clone size: -; J gene: TRBJ2-1
CDR3 protein: CASSQGARGQLKNTEAFF; V gene: TRBV4-1; clone size: once; J gene: TRBJ1-1
CDR3 protein: CASSQDDVTEEKLFF; V gene: TRBV4-2; clone size: -; J gene: TRBJ1-4
CDR3 protein: CASSIWQSPSGANVLTF; V gene: TRBV19; clone size: -; J gene: TRBJ2-6
CDR3 protein: CSVDYPEAFF; V gene: TRBV29-1; clone size: -; J gene: TRBJ1-1